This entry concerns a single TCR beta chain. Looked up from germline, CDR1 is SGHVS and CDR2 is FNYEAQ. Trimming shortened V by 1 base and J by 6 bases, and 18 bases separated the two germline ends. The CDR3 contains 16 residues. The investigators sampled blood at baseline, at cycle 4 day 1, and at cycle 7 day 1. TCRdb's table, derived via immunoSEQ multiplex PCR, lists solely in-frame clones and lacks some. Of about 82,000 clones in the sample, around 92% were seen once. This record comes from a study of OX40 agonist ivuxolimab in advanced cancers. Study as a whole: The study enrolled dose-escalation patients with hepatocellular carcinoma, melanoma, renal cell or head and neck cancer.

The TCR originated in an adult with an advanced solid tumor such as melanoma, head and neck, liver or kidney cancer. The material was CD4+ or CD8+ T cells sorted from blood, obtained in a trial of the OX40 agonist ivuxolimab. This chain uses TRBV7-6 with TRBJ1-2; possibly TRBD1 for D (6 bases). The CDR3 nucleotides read TGTGCCAGCAGCTTAGAAAGTTTCGGGGGCGCCGATGGCTACACCTTC. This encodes CASSLESFGGADGYTF. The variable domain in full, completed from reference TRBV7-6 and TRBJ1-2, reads GAGVSQSPRYKVTKRGQDVALRCDPISGHVSLYWYRQALGQGPEFLTYFNYEAQQDKSGLPNDRFSAERPEGSISTLTIQRTEQRDSAMYRCASSLESFGGADGYTFGSGTRLTVV.